This TCR beta chain was documented in a study of control samples from healthy donors and cancer patients. Germline CDR1 MRHNA, CDR2 SNTAGT. The CDR3 consists of 16 residues. Trimming cost V 0 bases and J 8 bases; bases outside gene matches: 9. Only in-frame clones appear in the TCRdb table, and some are missing; sequencing was by immunoSEQ multiplex PCR. The data contain about 55,000 clones, 85% to 95% of them singletons. Sequenced sample: blood. The chain uses TRBV6-4 and TRBJ2-1, with 8 bases aligning to TRBD2. The sequence came from a man aged 25-40 years in good health. The CDR3 coding sequence is TGTGCCAGCAGTGACTCTGGCGGGACTAGTGGCGATGAGCAGTTCTTC. Translation gives CASSDSGGTSGDEQFF.